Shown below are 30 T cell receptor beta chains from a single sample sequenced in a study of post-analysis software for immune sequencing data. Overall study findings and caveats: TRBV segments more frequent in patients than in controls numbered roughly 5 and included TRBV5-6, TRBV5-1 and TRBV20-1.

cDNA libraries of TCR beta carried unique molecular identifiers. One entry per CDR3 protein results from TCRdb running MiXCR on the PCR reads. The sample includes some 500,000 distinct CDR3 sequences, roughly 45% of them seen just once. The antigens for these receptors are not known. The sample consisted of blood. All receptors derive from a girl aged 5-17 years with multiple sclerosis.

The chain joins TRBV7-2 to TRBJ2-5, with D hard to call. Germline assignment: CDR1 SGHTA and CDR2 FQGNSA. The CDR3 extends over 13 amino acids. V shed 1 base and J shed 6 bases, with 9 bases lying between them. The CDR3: CASSLGLDQTQYF. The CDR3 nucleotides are TGTGCCAGCAGCTTAGGATTGGATCAGACCCAGTACTTC.

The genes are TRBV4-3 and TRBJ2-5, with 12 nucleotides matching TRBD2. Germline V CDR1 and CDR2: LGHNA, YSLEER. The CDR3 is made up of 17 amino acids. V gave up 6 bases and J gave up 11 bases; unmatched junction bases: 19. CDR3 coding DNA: TGCGCCAGCAGTCAATTTGAGACTAGCGGGAGAGGTAATGAGCAGTACTTC. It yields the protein CASSQFETSGRGNEQYF.

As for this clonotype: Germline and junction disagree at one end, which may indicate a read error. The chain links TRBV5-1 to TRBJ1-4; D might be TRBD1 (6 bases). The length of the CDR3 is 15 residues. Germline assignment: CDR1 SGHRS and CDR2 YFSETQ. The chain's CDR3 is CANSLEAGAPEKLFF. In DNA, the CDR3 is TGCGCCAACAGCTTGGAGGCGGGGGCGCCTGAAAAACTGTTTTTT.

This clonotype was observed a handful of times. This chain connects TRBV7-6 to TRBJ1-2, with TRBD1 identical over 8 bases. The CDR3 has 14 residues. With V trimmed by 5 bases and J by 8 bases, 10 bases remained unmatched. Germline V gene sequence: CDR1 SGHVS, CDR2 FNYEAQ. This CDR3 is CASSEQGDLGGYTF. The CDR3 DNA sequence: TGTGCCAGCAGCGAACAGGGGGACCTAGGAGGCTACACCTTC.

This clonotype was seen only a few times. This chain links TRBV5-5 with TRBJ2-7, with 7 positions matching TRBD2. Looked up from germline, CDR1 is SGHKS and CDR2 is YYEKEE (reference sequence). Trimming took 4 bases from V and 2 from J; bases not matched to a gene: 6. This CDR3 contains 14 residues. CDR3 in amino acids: CASSPRDYAYEQYF. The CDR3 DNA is TGTGCCAGCAGCCCCCGGGACTATGCCTACGAGCAGTACTTC.

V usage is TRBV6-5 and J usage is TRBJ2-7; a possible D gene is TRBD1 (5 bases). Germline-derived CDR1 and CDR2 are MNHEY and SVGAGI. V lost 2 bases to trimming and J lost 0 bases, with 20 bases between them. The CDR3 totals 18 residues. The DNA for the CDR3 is TGTGCCAGCAGTTACCTGGGGCAGGGCCCCAGGGCCTCCTACGAGCAGTACTTC. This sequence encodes CASSYLGQGPRASYEQYF.

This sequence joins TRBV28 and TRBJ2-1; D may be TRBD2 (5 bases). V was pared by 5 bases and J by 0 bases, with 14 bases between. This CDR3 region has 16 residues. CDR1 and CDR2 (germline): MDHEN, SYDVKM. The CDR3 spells CASSNLAQISYNEQFF. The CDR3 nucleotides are TGTGCCAGCAGTAATCTAGCACAGATCTCCTACAATGAGCAGTTCTTC.

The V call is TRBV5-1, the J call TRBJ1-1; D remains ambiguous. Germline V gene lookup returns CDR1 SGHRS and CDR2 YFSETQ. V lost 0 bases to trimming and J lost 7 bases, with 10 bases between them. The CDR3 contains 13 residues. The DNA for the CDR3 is TGCGCCAGCAGCTTGGGACTGGCGAGTGAAGCTTTCTTT. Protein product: CASSLGLASEAFF.

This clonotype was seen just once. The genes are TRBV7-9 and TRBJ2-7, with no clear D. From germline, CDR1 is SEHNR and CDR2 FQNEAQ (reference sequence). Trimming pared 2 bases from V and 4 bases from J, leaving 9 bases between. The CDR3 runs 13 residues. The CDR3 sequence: CASSLTADYEQYF. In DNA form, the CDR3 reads TGTGCCAGCAGCTTAACTGCGGATTACGAGCAGTACTTC.

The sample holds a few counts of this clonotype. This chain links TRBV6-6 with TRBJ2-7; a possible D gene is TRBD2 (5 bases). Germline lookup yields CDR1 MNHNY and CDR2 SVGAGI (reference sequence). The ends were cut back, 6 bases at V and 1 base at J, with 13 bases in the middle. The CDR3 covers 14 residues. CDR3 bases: TGTGCCAGCAGCTCCGGGGATTCTTCCTACGAGCAGTACTTC. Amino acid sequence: CASSSGDSSYEQYF.

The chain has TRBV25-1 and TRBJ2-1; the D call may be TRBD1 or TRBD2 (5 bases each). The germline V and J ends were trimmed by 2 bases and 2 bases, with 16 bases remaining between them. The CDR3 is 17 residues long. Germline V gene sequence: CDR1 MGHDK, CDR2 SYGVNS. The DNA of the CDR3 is TGTGCCAGCAGTGAAGAAGCAGGCCAGGGAGCCTACAATGAGCAGTTCTTC. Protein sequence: CASSEEAGQGAYNEQFF.

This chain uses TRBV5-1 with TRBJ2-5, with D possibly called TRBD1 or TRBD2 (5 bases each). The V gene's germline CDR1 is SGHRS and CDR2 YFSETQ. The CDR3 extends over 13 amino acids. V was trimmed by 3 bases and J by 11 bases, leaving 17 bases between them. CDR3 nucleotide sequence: TGCGCCAGCAGCTCGGAGGTTCTAGGGGAGCAGTACTTC. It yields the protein CASSSEVLGEQYF.

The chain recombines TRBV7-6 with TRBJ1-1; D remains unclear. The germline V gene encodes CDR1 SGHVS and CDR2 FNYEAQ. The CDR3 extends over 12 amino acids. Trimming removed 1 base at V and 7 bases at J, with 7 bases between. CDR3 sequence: CASSLGNSEAFF. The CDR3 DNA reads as TGTGCCAGCAGCTTAGGTAATAGTGAAGCTTTCTTT.

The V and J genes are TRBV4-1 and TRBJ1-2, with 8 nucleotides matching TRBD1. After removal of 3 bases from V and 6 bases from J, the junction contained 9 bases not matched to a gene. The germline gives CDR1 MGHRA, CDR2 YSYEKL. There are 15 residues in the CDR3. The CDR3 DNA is TGCGCCAGCAGCCAGGAAGGACAGGGCCATCATGGCTACACCTTC. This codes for CASSQEGQGHHGYTF.

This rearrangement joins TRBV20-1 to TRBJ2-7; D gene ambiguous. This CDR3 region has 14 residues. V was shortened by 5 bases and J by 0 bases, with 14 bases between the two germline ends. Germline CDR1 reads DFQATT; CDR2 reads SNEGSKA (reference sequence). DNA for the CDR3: TGCAGTGCTGAAGACATCCTAAACTCCTACGAGCAGTACTTC. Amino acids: CSAEDILNSYEQYF.

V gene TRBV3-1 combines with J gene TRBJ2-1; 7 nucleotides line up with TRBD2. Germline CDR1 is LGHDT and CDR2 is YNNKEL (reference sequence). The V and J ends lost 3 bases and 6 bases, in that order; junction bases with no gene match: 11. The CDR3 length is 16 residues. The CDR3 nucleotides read TGTGCCAGCAGCCATTCCGGGGCGGGAGTGGGCAATGAGCAGTTCTTC. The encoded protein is CASSHSGAGVGNEQFF.

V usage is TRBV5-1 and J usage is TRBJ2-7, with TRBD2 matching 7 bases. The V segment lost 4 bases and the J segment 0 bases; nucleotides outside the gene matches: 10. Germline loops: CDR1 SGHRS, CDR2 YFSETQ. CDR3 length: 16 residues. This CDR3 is CASSPTPSGFSYEQYF. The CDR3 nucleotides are TGCGCCAGCAGCCCTACACCTAGCGGATTCTCCTACGAGCAGTACTTC.

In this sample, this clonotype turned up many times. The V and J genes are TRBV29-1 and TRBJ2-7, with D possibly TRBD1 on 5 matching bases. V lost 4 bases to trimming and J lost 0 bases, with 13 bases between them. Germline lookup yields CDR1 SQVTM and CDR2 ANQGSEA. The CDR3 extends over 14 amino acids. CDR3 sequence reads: CSVVRGLSSYEQYF. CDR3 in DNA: TGCAGCGTTGTAAGGGGCCTTAGCTCCTACGAGCAGTACTTC.

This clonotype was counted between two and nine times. The CDR3 sequence is CASSQPDREKNIQYF. Here the CDR3 DNA reads TGTGCCAGCAGCCAACCCGACAGGGAGAAAAACATTCAGTACTTC. V is TRBV7-9 and J is TRBJ2-4, with 7 bases aligning to TRBD1. CDR1 is SEHNR, CDR2 FQNEAQ, per germline (reference sequence). V trimming: 5 bases; J trimming: 4 bases; junction bases outside the gene matches: 8. This CDR3 is built from 15 residues.

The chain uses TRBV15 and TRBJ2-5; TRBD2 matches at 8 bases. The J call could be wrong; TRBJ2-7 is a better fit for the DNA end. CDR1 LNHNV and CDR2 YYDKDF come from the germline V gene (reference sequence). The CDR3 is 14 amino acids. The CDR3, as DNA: TGTGCCACCAAAGTGGAGCGGGGGACCTACGAGCAGTACTTC. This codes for CATKVERGTYEQYF.

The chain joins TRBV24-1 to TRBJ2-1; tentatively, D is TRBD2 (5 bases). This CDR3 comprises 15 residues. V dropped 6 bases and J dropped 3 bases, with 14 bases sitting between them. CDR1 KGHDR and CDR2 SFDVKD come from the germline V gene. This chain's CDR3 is CATSKQGLDYNEQFF. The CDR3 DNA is TGTGCCACCAGTAAACAAGGACTCGACTACAATGAGCAGTTCTTC.

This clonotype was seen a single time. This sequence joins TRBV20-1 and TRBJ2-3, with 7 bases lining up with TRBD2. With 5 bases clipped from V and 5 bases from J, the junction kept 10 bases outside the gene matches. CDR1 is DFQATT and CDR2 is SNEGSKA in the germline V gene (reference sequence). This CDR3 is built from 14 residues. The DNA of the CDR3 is TGCAGTGCTGCATGGAGCGGGAAGGGAGATACGCAGTATTTT. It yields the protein CSAAWSGKGDTQYF.

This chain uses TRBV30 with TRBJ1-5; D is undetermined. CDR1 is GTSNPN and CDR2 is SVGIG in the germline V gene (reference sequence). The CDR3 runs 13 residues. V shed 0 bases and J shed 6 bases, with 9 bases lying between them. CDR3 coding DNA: TGTGCCTGGAGTGTACGGGAAAGTCAGCCCCAGCATTTT. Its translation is CAWSVRESQPQHF.

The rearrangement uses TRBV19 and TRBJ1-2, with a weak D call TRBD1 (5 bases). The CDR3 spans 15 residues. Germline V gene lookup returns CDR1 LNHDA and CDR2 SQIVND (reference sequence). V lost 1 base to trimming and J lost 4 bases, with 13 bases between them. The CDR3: CASSIGDDALYGYTF. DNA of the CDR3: TGTGCCAGTAGTATAGGGGACGACGCGCTCTATGGCTACACCTTC.

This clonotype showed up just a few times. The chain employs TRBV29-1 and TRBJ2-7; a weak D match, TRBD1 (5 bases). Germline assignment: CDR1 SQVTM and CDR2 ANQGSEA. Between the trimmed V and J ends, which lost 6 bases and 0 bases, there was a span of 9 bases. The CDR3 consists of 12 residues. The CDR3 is CSVTVHSYEQYF. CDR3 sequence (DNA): TGCAGCGTGACAGTACACTCCTACGAGCAGTACTTC.

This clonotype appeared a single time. CDR3 sequence reads: CASSASAGNEKLFF. In nucleotides, the CDR3 is TGTGCCAGCAGCGCCTCGGCGGGGAATGAAAAACTGTTTTTT. The chain has TRBV7-6 and TRBJ1-4, with D unclear. The V gene's germline CDR1 is SGHVS and CDR2 FNYEAQ. Between the trimmed V and J ends, which lost 5 bases and 5 bases, there was a span of 12 bases. There are 14 residues in the CDR3.

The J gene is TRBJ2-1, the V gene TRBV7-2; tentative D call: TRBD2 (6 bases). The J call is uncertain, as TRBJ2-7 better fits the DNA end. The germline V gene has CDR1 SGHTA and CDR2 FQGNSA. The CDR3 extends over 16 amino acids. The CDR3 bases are TGTGCCAGCAGCTTGAATAAGTGGGAGGCCTACAATGAGCAGTACTTC. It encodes CASSLNKWEAYNEQYF.

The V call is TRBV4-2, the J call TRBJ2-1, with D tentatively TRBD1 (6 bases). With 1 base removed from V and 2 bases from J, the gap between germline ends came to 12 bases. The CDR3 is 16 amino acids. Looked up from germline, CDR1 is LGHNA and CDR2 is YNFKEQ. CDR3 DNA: TGTGCCAGCAGCCAAGTAATAAAGGGGGCCTACAATGAGCAGTTCTTC. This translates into CASSQVIKGAYNEQFF.

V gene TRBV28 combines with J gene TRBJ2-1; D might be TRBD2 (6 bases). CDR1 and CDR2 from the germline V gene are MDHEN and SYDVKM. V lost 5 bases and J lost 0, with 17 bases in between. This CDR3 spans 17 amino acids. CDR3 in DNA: TGTGCCAGCAGTCGCGACTTAGCGGCCCTCTCCTACAATGAGCAGTTCTTC. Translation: CASSRDLAALSYNEQFF.

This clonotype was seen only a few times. The CDR3 here is CSAKDTSPYGYTF. The CDR3 DNA sequence: TGCAGTGCTAAGGACACGTCGCCCTATGGCTACACCTTC. The chain employs TRBV20-1 and TRBJ1-2; TRBD1 is a possible D gene (5 bases). With 4 bases removed from V and 4 bases from J, the gap between germline ends came to 13 bases. Germline V lookup: CDR1 DFQATT, CDR2 SNEGSKA (reference sequence). The CDR3 loop spans 13 amino acids.